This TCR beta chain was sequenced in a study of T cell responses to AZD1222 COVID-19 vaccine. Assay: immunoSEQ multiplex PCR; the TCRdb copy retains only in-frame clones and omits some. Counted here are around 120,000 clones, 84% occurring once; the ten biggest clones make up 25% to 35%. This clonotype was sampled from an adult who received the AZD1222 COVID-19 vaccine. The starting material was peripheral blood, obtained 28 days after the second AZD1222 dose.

The CDR3: CASKRDTDTQYF. The CDR3 nucleotides read TGTGCCAGCAAACGGGACACAGATACGCAGTATTTT. The chain carries TRBV12-3 or TRBV12-4 and TRBJ2-3, with D maybe TRBD2 (5 bases). This CDR3 contains 12 residues. V gave up 7 bases and J gave up 2 bases, with 7 bases separating them.